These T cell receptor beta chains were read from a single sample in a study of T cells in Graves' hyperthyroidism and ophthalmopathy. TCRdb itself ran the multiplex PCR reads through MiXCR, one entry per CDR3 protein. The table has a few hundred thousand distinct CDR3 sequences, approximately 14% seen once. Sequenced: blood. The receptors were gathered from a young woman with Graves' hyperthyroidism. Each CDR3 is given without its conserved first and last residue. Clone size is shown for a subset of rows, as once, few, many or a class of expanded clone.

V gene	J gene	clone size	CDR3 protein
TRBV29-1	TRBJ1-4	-	SVAGGMGEKLF
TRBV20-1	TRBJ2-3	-	SASQGSVLNTDTQY
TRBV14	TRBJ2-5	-	ASSRAEWFGETQY
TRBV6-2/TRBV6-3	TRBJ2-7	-	ASSRPRLAVNYEQY
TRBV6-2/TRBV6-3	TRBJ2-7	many	ASSFDGDSYEQY
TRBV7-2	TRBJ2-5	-	ASSSASGGWETQY
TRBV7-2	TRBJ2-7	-	ASSALAAAYEQY
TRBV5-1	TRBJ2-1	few	ASGRRLPYNEQF
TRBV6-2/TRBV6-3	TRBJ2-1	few	ASSWTSGVWNEQF
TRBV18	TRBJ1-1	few	ASSAGQVGDTEAF
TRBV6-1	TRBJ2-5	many	ATDVEPWGQETQY
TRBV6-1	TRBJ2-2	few	ATKEGFNTGELF
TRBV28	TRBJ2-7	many	ASSPPGLRGYEQY
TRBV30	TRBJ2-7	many	AWSVRHGYEQY
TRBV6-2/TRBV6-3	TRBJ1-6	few	ASSLTGLESPLH
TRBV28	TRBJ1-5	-	ASSSRQPQH
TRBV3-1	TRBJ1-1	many	ASSQLMNTEAF
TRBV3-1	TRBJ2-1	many	ASSQDGTGYNEQF
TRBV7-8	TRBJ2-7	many	ASSLGGVNEQY
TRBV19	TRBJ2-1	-	ASTLSGAWENEQF
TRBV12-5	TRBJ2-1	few	ASGLVMSLAAYNEQF
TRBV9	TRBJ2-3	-	ASSVGTGFTDTQY
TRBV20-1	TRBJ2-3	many	SATRQALITDTQY
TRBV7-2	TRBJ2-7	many	ASSSTKGRRASGRAEEQY
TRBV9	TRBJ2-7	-	ASSVGQGTSYEQY
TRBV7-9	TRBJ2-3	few	ASLSSWNTDTQY
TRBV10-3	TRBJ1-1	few	AIGLDTEAF
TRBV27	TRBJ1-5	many	ASSSYPGTGLDQPQH
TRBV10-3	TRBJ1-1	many	AIRSQGGTEAF
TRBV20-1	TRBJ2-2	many	SARDRTKNTGELF
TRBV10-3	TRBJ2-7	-	AISERDDEQY
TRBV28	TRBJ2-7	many	ASSLSLGLPGNYEQY
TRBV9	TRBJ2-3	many	ASSTPEGGTDTQY
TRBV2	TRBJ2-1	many	ASSEQLAGVISYNEQF
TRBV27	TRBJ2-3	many	ASSFLSSGRNTDTQY
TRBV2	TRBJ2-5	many	ASSDVETQY
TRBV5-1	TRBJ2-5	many	ASSLSGTLQETQY
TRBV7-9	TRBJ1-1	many	ASSLSQPNTEAF
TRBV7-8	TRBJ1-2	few	ASSYDNTNTNYGYT
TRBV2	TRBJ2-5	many	ASSELLAGGETQY
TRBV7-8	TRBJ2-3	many	ASSLIADTQY
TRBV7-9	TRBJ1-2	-	ASSLVLSGYT
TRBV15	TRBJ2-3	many	ATSRYAERTDTQY
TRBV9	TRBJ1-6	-	ASSVGPEWANSPLH
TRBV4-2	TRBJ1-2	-	ASSQESEGNYGYT
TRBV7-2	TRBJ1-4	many	ASSFTGGTNEKLF
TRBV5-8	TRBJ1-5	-	ASSLSGHQPQH
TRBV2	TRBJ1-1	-	ASWAGRVETEAF
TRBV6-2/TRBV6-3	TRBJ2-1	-	ASSPATEQF
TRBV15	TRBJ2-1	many	ATRGKSYNEQF
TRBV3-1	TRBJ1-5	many	ASSQQEGSSGKH
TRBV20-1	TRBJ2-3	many	SARDILSSADTQY
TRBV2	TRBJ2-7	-	ASSYRGVPYEQY
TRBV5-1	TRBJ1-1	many	ASSPFDMPLGTEAF
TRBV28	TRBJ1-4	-	ASTKDSPNEKLF
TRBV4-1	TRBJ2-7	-	ASSQDGGNIRHEQY
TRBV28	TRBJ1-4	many	ASSLSRPNEKLF
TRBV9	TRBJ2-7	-	ASSAGPGTGDVEQY
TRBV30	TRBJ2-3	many	AWSRTDTQY